Following are 16 T cell receptor beta chains from one sample sequenced in a study of cytomegalovirus exposure and HLA in healthy donors. The PCR ran on 60 Vbeta and 13 Jbeta primers. Assay: immunoSEQ multiplex PCR; the TCRdb copy retains only in-frame clones and omits some. The sample holds about 130,000 clones, 8% to 9.5% seen once. Sequences were obtained from PBMCs. Receptors were obtained from a man between 40 and 49 years old in good health and CMV-seronegative.

This clone was observed a few times. The CDR3 spells CASSELSLAGFCSYNEQFF. CDR3 sequence (DNA): TGCGCCAGCAGTGAGTTAAGCCTAGCGGGGTTCTGCTCCTACAATGAGCAGTTCTTC. The rearrangement joins TRBV10-1 to TRBJ2-1; 9 positions agree with TRBD2. This CDR3 is 19 amino acids long. The V gene's germline CDR1 is WNHNN and CDR2 SYGVQD (reference sequence). Trimming removed 1 base from V and 0 bases from J; junction bases left unmatched: 10.

The rearrangement uses TRBV4-2 and TRBJ1-6; 9 bases fit TRBD1. The CDR3 sequence is 14 residues long. The trim removed 10 bases at V and 8 bases at J, leaving 9 bases unmatched. The germline V gene encodes CDR1 LGHNA and CDR2 YNFKEQ. The CDR3 DNA is TGTGCCACCAGGGGGGGACAGGGACATTCACCCCTCCACTTT. Amino acids: CATRGGQGHSPLHF.

This chain joins TRBV19 and TRBJ1-5; 7 bases agree with TRBD1. The V gene's germline CDR1 is LNHDA and CDR2 SQIVND (reference sequence). V dropped 9 bases and J dropped 5; count of bases not matched to a gene: 7. CDR3 length: 13 amino acids. DNA of the CDR3: TGTGCCAGCCGGGACAGAGCTTATCAGCCCCAGCATTTT. This gives the protein CASRDRAYQPQHF. Based on the CDR3 plus reference TRBV19 and TRBJ1-5, the full variable domain is DGGITQSPKYLFRKEGQNVTLSCEQNLNHDAMYWYRQDPGQGLRLIYYSQIVNDFQKGDIAEGYSVSREKKESFPLTVTSAQKNPTAFYLCASRDRAYQPQHFGDGTRLSIL.

In this sample, this clone turned up a few times. The chain has TRBV5-4 and TRBJ2-7; D is possibly TRBD1 (6 bases). This CDR3 spans 17 amino acids. CDR1 and CDR2 (germline): SGHNT, YYREEE (reference sequence). Trimming shortened V by 4 bases and J by 0 bases, and 20 bases separated the two germline ends. The DNA for the CDR3 is TGTGCCAGCAGCGTGGACAGCAAGCCTCCCAGCTCCTACGAGCAGTACTTC. Protein product: CASSVDSKPPSSYEQYF.

This chain uses TRBV18 with TRBJ1-1, with a tentative D call TRBD1 (6 bases). CDR1 is KGHSH, CDR2 LQKENI, per germline. The CDR3 has 19 amino acids. V was clipped by 2 bases and J by 0 bases, with 22 bases between them. Here the CDR3 reads CASSPVRLRDNGVNTEAFF. DNA of the CDR3: TGTGCCAGCTCACCAGTCCGCCTCCGGGACAACGGGGTGAACACTGAAGCTTTCTTT. The complete variable domain, with remaining parts taken from reference TRBV18 and TRBJ1-1, reads NAGVMQNPRHLVRRRGQEARLRCSPMKGHSHVYWYRQLPEEGLKFMVYLQKENIIDESGMPKERFSAEFPKEGPSILRIQQVVRGDSAAYFCASSPVRLRDNGVNTEAFFGQGTRLTVV.

V and J are TRBV7-2 and TRBJ2-1; 12 positions match TRBD2. In germline, CDR1 is SGHTA, CDR2 FQGNSA. This CDR3 contains 17 residues. After removal of 4 bases from V and 4 bases from J, the junction contained 8 bases not matched to a gene. The CDR3 loop reads CASSYLAGGPRYNEQFF. CDR3 DNA: TGTGCCAGCAGCTACCTAGCGGGGGGGCCCAGATACAATGAGCAGTTCTTC.

This clone has a handful of counts. The chain couples TRBV4-1 to TRBJ1-1; TRBD1 matches at 8 bases. CDR1 and CDR2 from the germline V gene are MGHRA and YSYEKL. Trimming removed 0 bases from V and 4 bases from J; junction bases left unmatched: 1. The CDR3 is made up of 14 amino acids. CDR3 bases: TGCGCCAGCAGCCAAGACAGGGGGCCCACTGAAGCTTTCTTT. Protein product: CASSQDRGPTEAFF.

This sequence joins TRBV11-2 and TRBJ1-6; D might be TRBD1 (6 bases). V lost 5 bases, J lost 2 bases, and 19 bases lay in between. CDR1 is SGHAT, CDR2 FQNNGV, per germline. The CDR3 has 18 amino acids. This chain's CDR3 is CASSTARTGSTYNSPLHF. The DNA of the CDR3 is TGTGCCAGCAGCACAGCCCGAACAGGGTCCACCTATAATTCACCCCTCCACTTT.

The sample holds a few counts of this clone. The CDR3 DNA is TGCGCCAGCAGCGACTTAGCGGGTGGTGGCACAGATACGCAGTATTTT. Protein sequence: CASSDLAGGGTDTQYF. V and J are TRBV5-1 and TRBJ2-3; 7 bases map to TRBD2. This CDR3 has 16 amino acids. Trimming at V came to 4 bases and at J to 1 base, leaving 9 bases not matched to a gene. The germline gives CDR1 SGHRS, CDR2 YFSETQ.

The sample holds a few counts of this clone. The chain employs TRBV10-3 and TRBJ2-5, with TRBD1 matching over 8 bases. This CDR3 is built from 13 residues. Germline values: CDR1 ENHRY, CDR2 SYGVKD. V gave up 8 bases and J gave up 5 bases; unmatched junction bases: 7. The chain's CDR3 is CAIEKNRGETQYF. In DNA form, the CDR3 reads TGTGCCATCGAAAAGAACAGGGGGGAGACCCAGTACTTC.

In this sample, this clone turned up a few times. The chain is built from TRBV6-5 and TRBJ1-2; no clear D gene. CDR3 length equals 14 residues. The V end was cut by 2 bases, the J end by 8 bases, with 15 bases between. The germline V gene has CDR1 MNHEY and CDR2 SVGAGI. The CDR3 is CASSYHSGVGGYTF. Written as DNA, the CDR3 is TGTGCCAGCAGTTACCACTCCGGGGTAGGCGGCTACACCTTC.

This clone was seen only a few times. The CDR3 nucleotides are TGTGCCAGCAGTTACTCGATTAACGAGGCGCATGGCTACACCTTC. The encoded protein is CASSYSINEAHGYTF. The V gene is TRBV6-5, the J gene TRBJ1-2; no clear D. This CDR3 region has 15 residues. Germline CDR1 MNHEY, CDR2 SVGAGI. V was pared by 0 bases and J by 6 bases, with 14 bases between.

The chain uses TRBV5-1 and TRBJ2-2; 7 bases are a match to TRBD2. The CDR3 is 15 amino acids. Per germline, CDR1 SGHRS and CDR2 YFSETQ. J was trimmed by 6 bases and V by 0 bases; bases with no gene match: 5. CDR3 protein: CASSLESGGAGELFF. The CDR3 DNA is TGCGCCAGCAGCTTGGAAAGTGGGGGGGCCGGGGAGCTGTTTTTT.

This clone was seen a few times. The chain couples TRBV6-1 to TRBJ1-1, with TRBD1 as a possible D gene (5 bases). V lost 7 bases and J 2 bases, leaving 14 bases between the germline ends. Germline CDR1 and CDR2: MNHNS and SASEGT. The CDR3 contains 14 residues. The chain's CDR3 is CASTPGNINTEAFF. Written as DNA, the CDR3 is TGTGCCAGCACCCCAGGGAATATAAACACTGAAGCTTTCTTT.

The chain uses TRBV19 and TRBJ1-3; the D gene is possibly TRBD1 (6 bases). V shed 2 bases and J shed 8 bases, with 13 bases lying between them. CDR1 and CDR2 from the germline V gene are LNHDA and SQIVND (reference sequence). The CDR3 runs to 14 residues. CDR3 loop: CASSIPGHGDTIYF. The CDR3, as DNA: TGTGCCAGTAGTATACCGGGACACGGGGACACCATATATTTT.

The CDR3 region is CASSHRGQEGLYF. The CDR3 nucleotides read TGCGCCAGCAGCCATCGCGGACAGGAGGGATTGTACTTC. The V call is TRBV4-1, the J call TRBJ2-7, with D possibly TRBD1 on 7 matching bases. Germline CDR1 reads MGHRA; CDR2 reads YSYEKL. The CDR3 has 13 amino acids. V lost 3 bases, J lost 12 bases, and 18 bases lay in between.